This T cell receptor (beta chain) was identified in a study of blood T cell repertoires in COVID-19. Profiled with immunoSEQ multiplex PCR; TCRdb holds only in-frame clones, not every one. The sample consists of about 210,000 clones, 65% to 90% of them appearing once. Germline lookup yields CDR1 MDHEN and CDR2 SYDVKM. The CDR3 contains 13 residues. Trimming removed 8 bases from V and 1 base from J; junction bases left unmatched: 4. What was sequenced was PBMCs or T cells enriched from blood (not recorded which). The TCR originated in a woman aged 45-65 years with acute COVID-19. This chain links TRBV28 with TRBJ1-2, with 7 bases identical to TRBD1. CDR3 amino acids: CASGGGDNYGYTF. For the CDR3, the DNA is TGTGCCAGCGGAGGGGGCGATAACTATGGCTACACCTTC.